Shown below are 23 T cell receptor beta chains from a single sample sequenced in a study of Tregs in tolerant kidney transplant recipients. Sequencing was performed with immunoSEQ multiplex PCR; in TCRdb, only in-frame clones are kept and a portion is missing. Recorded here are about 48,000 clones; the top ten clones represent 0.75% to 0.95%. The source was CD4+ T cells from blood, collected before the transplant. The receptors were sampled from a human donor who received a combined kidney and bone marrow transplant.

As for this clone: The read ends 3 residues shy of where the CDR3 ends; the end is completed using the germline J gene. This chain connects TRBV20-1 to TRBJ2-7; 9 bases agree with TRBD2. V lost 4 bases to trimming and J lost 3 bases; unmatched junction nucleotides: 1. Germline V gives CDR1 DFQATT, CDR2 SNEGSKA (reference sequence). This CDR3 is 12 amino acids long. The chain's CDR3 is CSATSGIYEQYF. The CDR3 bases that were read are TGCAGTGCTACTAGCGGGATCTACGAG.

Concerning this clone itself: Read coverage stops 3 residues before the CDR3 terminus; the germline J gene supplies the remainder. The V call is TRBV19, the J call TRBJ1-2; D possibly corresponds to TRBD1 (5 bases). Germline V lookup: CDR1 LNHDA, CDR2 SQIVND (reference sequence). The CDR3 sequence is 12 residues long. V dropped 7 bases and J dropped 7 bases, with 13 bases sitting between them. The sequenced part of the CDR3 DNA is TGTGCCAGTACCGGGAACAGGTTTGGC. Translation: CASTGNRFG. The whole CDR3 region reads CASTGNRFGYTF.

Remarks on this clone: Sequencing ends 3 residues short of the CDR3 end; the germline J gene provides the rest. The chain has TRBV19 and TRBJ1-5; TRBD1 might be the D (5 bases). Germline CDR1 LNHDA, CDR2 SQIVND (reference sequence). Trimming stripped 1 base from V and 1 base from J, with 14 bases between. CDR3 size: 17 residues. Incomplete CDR3 DNA: TGTGCCAGTAGTATAGGCGTCAGGGCGACGAGCAATCAGCCC. Translating it yields CASSIGVRATSNQP. The CDR3 reads in full as CASSIGVRATSNQPQHF. Filled out from reference TRBV19 and TRBJ1-5, the complete variable domain reads DGGITQSPKYLFRKEGQNVTLSCEQNLNHDAMYWYRQDPGQGLRLIYYSQIVNDFQKGDIAEGYSVSREKKESFPLTVTSAQKNPTAFYLCASSIGVRATSNQPQHFGDGTRLSIL.

As regards this clone: The read finishes 3 residues shy of the CDR3 end, and the germline J gene is used to complete it. This rearrangement joins TRBV2 to TRBJ2-1, with 11 bases matching TRBD2. V trimming: 5 bases; J trimming: 7 bases; junction bases outside the gene matches: 13. Per the germline V gene, CDR1 is SNHLY and CDR2 is FYNNEI. This CDR3 is 17 amino acids long. CDR3 DNA, as far as it was read: TGTGCCAGCAGTTATCAGTTAGCGGGAGGGCGAGGGAATGAG. Protein sequence: CASSYQLAGGRGNE. Given in full, the CDR3 is CASSYQLAGGRGNEQFF. The full variable domain, rest sourced from reference TRBV2 and TRBJ2-1, is EPEVTQTPSHQVTQMGQEVILRCVPISNHLYFYWYRQILGQKVEFLVSFYNNEISEKSEIFDDQFSVERPDGSNFTLKIRSTKLEDSAMYFCASSYQLAGGRGNEQFFGPGTRLTVL.

Details on this clone: The read halts 3 residues ahead of the CDR3 end, with the missing end drawn from the germline J gene. The chain combines TRBV5-3 with TRBJ1-5; D uncertain. TRBV5-3 is an ORF for which the function is uncertain. The CDR3 covers 16 residues. The germline V and J ends were trimmed by 2 bases and 1 base, with 13 bases remaining between them. The CDR3 protein is CARSFSAGESNQPQHF. CDR3 bases read: TGTGCCAGAAGCTTTTCGGCCGGGGAAAGCAATCAGCCC.

The CDR3 reads CASSPTNMNGYTF. The sequenced CDR3 bases are TGTGCCAGCAGCCCCACAAACATGAATGGC. V and J are TRBV7-3 and TRBJ1-2; D gene ambiguous. The CDR3 end lies 3 residues beyond the end of the read and is filled in from the germline J gene. The CDR3 has 13 amino acids. V shed 5 bases and J shed 6 bases, with 13 bases lying between them. Germline CDR1 is SGHTA and CDR2 is FQGTGA.

A remark on this clone: The missing CDR3 end, 3 residues past where the read stops, is filled in from the germline J gene. V is TRBV7-2 and J is TRBJ2-7; no firm D call. Germline V gives CDR1 SGHTA, CDR2 FQGNSA. This CDR3 region has 13 residues. V was clipped by 0 bases and J by 6 bases, with 9 bases between them. CDR3 in amino acids: CASSLALRAEQYF. The covered CDR3 bases are TGTGCCAGCAGCTTAGCGCTAAGGGCCGAG.

About this clone: Read coverage stops 3 residues before the CDR3 terminus; the germline J gene supplies the remainder. The chain carries TRBV19 and TRBJ1-5; D is ambiguous. With 0 bases removed from V and 5 bases from J, the gap between germline ends came to 11 bases. The germline V gene encodes CDR1 LNHDA and CDR2 SQIVND (reference sequence). The CDR3 length is 15 residues. CDR3 amino acids: CASSIDATNHQPQHF. The part of the CDR3 DNA that was read is TGTGCCAGTAGTATAGATGCCACAAATCATCAGCCC.

Remarks on this clone: With the read ending 3 residues before the CDR3 end, the germline J gene is used to fill in that end. The chain links TRBV5-1 to TRBJ2-3, with D unclear. With 2 bases removed from V and 2 bases from J, the gap between germline ends came to 3 bases. Germline CDR1 reads SGHRS; CDR2 reads YFSETQ. This CDR3 contains 12 residues. CDR3 region: CASSFNTDTQYF. The CDR3 bases that were read are TGCGCCAGCAGCTTCAACACAGATACG.

Note on this clone: Sequencing ends 3 residues short of the CDR3 end; the germline J gene provides the rest. The chain combines TRBV4-1 with TRBJ2-3, with 9 bases lining up with TRBD1. V lost 3 bases and J lost 0; bases outside the gene matches: 4. The CDR3 extends over 16 amino acids. Germline CDR1 MGHRA, CDR2 YSYEKL. The DNA read from the CDR3 is TGCGCCAGCAGCCAGGGGACAGGGTCTAGCACAGATACG. Its translation is CASSQGTGSSTDT. Given in full, the CDR3 is CASSQGTGSSTDTQYF.

A word on this clone: The CDR3 extends 3 residues past the end of the read, so its final part is completed from the germline J gene. The rearrangement links TRBV7-2 to TRBJ2-3, with 7 bases matching TRBD2. Germline CDR1 SGHTA, CDR2 FQGNSA. The J segment lost 5 bases and the V segment lost 0 bases, leaving 2 bases of the junction unmatched. The CDR3 length is 14 residues. The part of the CDR3 DNA that was read is TGTGCCAGCAGCTTAGCGGGAGGGGTAGATACG. The encoded protein is CASSLAGGVDT. The entire CDR3 protein is CASSLAGGVDTQYF.

A word on this clone: The CDR3 end is not reached by the read, which stops 3 residues before it; the germline J gene fills it in. The chain carries TRBV14 and TRBJ2-7, with D possibly matching TRBD1 (6 bases). The CDR3 is 14 residues long. The V and J ends lost 6 bases and 4 bases respectively, with 16 bases between them. The germline gives CDR1 SGHDN, CDR2 FVKESK. The covered CDR3 bases are TGTGCCAGCAGTATCGGGACACGACCGTACGAG. Translating gives CASSIGTRPYE. The whole CDR3 reads CASSIGTRPYEQYF.

About this clone itself: Read sequence stops 3 residues before the CDR3 end, and the germline J gene provides the missing end. The chain links TRBV7-9 to TRBJ2-5, with D possibly matching TRBD1 (6 bases). The CDR3 totals 15 residues. Trimming removed 4 bases from V and 5 bases from J, with 17 bases in between. Germline loops: CDR1 SEHNR, CDR2 FQNEAQ (reference sequence). Incomplete CDR3 DNA: TGTGCCAGCAGCTCTTTCCCACAGGGACGTGAGACC. It specifies CASSSFPQGRET. The whole CDR3 region reads CASSSFPQGRETQYF.

The CDR3 sequence: CAWGKRPGEQYF. The covered CDR3 bases are TGTGCCTGGGGGAAGCGGCCGGGCGAG. The chain links TRBV30 to TRBJ2-7; D might be TRBD2 (5 bases). The read finishes 3 residues shy of the CDR3 end, and the germline J gene is used to complete it. The CDR3 has 12 amino acids. Trimming took off 5 bases at V and 6 bases at J, with 14 bases between the two ends. The V gene's germline CDR1 is GTSNPN and CDR2 SVGIG (reference sequence). Full variable domain (outside the CDR3, taken from reference TRBV30 and TRBJ2-7): SQTIHQWPATLVQPVGSPLSLECTVEGTSNPNLYWYRQAAGRGLQLLFYSVGIGQISSEVPQNLSASRPQDRQFILSSKKLLLSDSGFYLCAWGKRPGEQYFGPGTRLTVT.

Points on this clone: The read ends 3 residues shy of where the CDR3 ends; the end is completed using the germline J gene. This rearrangement joins TRBV18 to TRBJ1-1, with 8 nucleotides matching TRBD1. J lost 0 bases, V lost 7 bases, and 13 bases had no gene match. This CDR3 spans 17 amino acids. Germline values: CDR1 KGHSH, CDR2 LQKENI. Here the CDR3 reads CASYSPAGTGMNTEAFF. CDR3 DNA (partial): TGTGCCAGCTATTCCCCAGCCGGGACAGGTATGAACACTGAA.

Concerning this clone itself: Coverage ceases 3 residues before the CDR3 finishes, and the germline J gene fills in the end. The V gene is TRBV30, the J gene TRBJ1-2, with D uncertain. Germline V gives CDR1 GTSNPN, CDR2 SVGIG (reference sequence). The CDR3 has 14 amino acids. V dropped 2 bases and J dropped 2 bases, with 12 bases sitting between them. The CDR3 bases that were read are TGTGCCTGGAGTCGAACGGGTCCCAACTATGGC. It codes for CAWSRTGPNYG. The whole CDR3 sequence reads CAWSRTGPNYGYTF.

To note about this clone: The read ends 3 residues before the CDR3 terminus; that terminus is restored from the germline J gene. The J gene is TRBJ2-6, the V gene TRBV19, with D maybe TRBD1 (6 bases). From germline, CDR1 is LNHDA and CDR2 SQIVND (reference sequence). This CDR3 has 17 residues. Deletions cut 7 bases from V and 1 base from J, with 17 bases between. CDR3 DNA, as far as it was read: TGTGCCAGTAACTCCGCACAGGGCGTATCTGGGGCCAACGTC. Protein: CASNSAQGVSGANV. The whole CDR3 reads CASNSAQGVSGANVLTF.

A note on this clone: Read data end 3 residues before the CDR3 end; the end is taken from the germline J gene. The V call is TRBV2, the J call TRBJ2-3; 7 bases match TRBD1. Looked up from germline, CDR1 is SNHLY and CDR2 is FYNNEI. This CDR3 region has 15 residues. The V segment lost 6 bases and the J segment 1 base; nucleotides outside the gene matches: 7. CDR3 DNA (partial): TGTGCCAGCAGCCCGCGGACAGGACGCACAGATACG. It codes for CASSPRTGRTDT. The full CDR3 protein reads CASSPRTGRTDTQYF.

Details on this clone: The read stops 3 residues short of the end of the CDR3; the missing end is completed from the germline J gene. The V and J genes are TRBV5-1 and TRBJ2-1, with 9 bases lining up with TRBD1. The CDR3 is made up of 16 amino acids. The V segment lost 4 bases and the J segment 4 bases; nucleotides outside the gene matches: 9. CDR1 SGHRS and CDR2 YFSETQ come from the germline V gene. The CDR3 is CASSLYSGTGYNEQFF. CDR3 DNA (partial): TGCGCCAGCAGCCTCTACTCTGGGACAGGGTACAATGAG.

Regarding this clone: The read stops 3 residues short of the end of the CDR3; the missing end is completed from the germline J gene. The chain links TRBV20-1 to TRBJ2-3; 11 bases align to TRBD2. Germline V gives CDR1 DFQATT, CDR2 SNEGSKA (reference sequence). The CDR3 is 18 residues long. Unmatched junction bases numbered 16, after V lost 3 bases and J lost 5 bases. The CDR3 is CSARDPPLAGVRGDTQYF. The part of the CDR3 DNA that was read is TGCAGTGCTAGGGATCCCCCACTAGCGGGAGTAAGGGGAGATACG.

As to this clone: The read gets to within 3 residues of the CDR3 end, and the germline J gene fills in the rest. The V gene is TRBV2, the J gene TRBJ2-1, with a tentative D call TRBD2 (6 bases). The length of the CDR3 is 16 residues. Trimming stripped 7 bases from V and 7 bases from J, with 23 bases between. Looked up from germline, CDR1 is SNHLY and CDR2 is FYNNEI. This CDR3 reads CASTSRGTPLKNEQFF. CDR3 bases read: TGTGCCAGCACCTCCCGAGGGACTCCACTGAAGAATGAG.

Of note for this clone: The CDR3 end falls 3 residues outside the read, so it is completed with the germline J gene. The chain links TRBV6-1 to TRBJ2-6; D gene unclear. From germline, CDR1 is MNHNS and CDR2 SASEGT. This CDR3 contains 16 residues. The V gene lost 4 bases and the J gene lost 0 bases, with 10 bases spanning the gap. Partial CDR3 DNA: TGTGCCAGCAGTGGGCAGGTTTACTCTGGGGCCAACGTC. Residues: CASSGQVYSGANV. The whole CDR3 sequence is CASSGQVYSGANVLTF.

About this clone: The read terminates 3 residues before the CDR3 end, so the remaining end is supplied by the germline J gene. The chain carries TRBV20-1 and TRBJ2-5; a possible D gene is TRBD1 (7 bases). The V end was cut by 6 bases, the J end by 6 bases, with 17 bases between. The CDR3 is made up of 13 amino acids. Germline-derived CDR1 and CDR2 are DFQATT and SNEGSKA (reference sequence). This chain's CDR3 is CSARGQRVKTQYF. The sequenced part of the CDR3 DNA is TGCAGTGCCAGGGGACAGCGGGTAAAGACC.